The rows below give T cell receptor beta chains drawn from one sample of a study of blood T cell repertoires in COVID-19. The repertoire was sequenced with immunoSEQ multiplex PCR; TCRdb's copy has only in-frame clones and lacks some. The sample records some 130,000 clones, 70% to 85% being singletons. Sequenced input: peripheral blood. All receptors derive from a woman of 80 years or more with acute or convalescent COVID-19. Both conserved end residues are part of each CDR3. Each record gives: J gene, V gene, CDR3 protein.

J: TRBJ1-2
V: TRBV9
CDR3: CASSSHLTASGYTF

J: TRBJ2-1
V: TRBV18
CDR3: CASSPGGDSYNEQFF

J: TRBJ2-7
V: TRBV3-1/TRBV3-2
CDR3: CASSPPAQGIHEQYF

J: TRBJ2-7
V: TRBV2
CDR3: CASSEASGSGAYEQYF

J: TRBJ1-6
V: TRBV6-2/TRBV6-3
CDR3: CASSFGQGATYNSPLHF

J: TRBJ2-2
V: TRBV7-8
CDR3: CASSSGTMNTGELFF

J: TRBJ2-4
V: TRBV19
CDR3: CASSIGTSGGNIQYF

J: TRBJ2-5
V: TRBV6-5
CDR3: CASSRTGVQETQYF

J: TRBJ1-1
V: TRBV30
CDR3: CAFYVGALKSTEAFF

J: TRBJ1-1
V: TRBV11-2
CDR3: CASSRIQGARTEAFF

J: TRBJ2-1
V: TRBV9
CDR3: CASSVVGSSYNEQFF

J: TRBJ1-3
V: TRBV2
CDR3: CASSEGASGNTIYF

J: TRBJ1-3
V: TRBV4-1
CDR3: CASSLNGGVSGNTIYF

J: TRBJ1-3
V: TRBV5-5
CDR3: CASSLVPWPGSGNTIYF

J: TRBJ1-5
V: TRBV5-5
CDR3: CASSLTGGGNQPQHF

J: TRBJ2-3
V: TRBV5-5
CDR3: CASSLETSGRPRDTQYF

J: TRBJ1-5
V: TRBV2
CDR3: CASSFGNRGNQPQHF

J: TRBJ1-6
V: TRBV19
CDR3: CASSGTANSPLHF

J: TRBJ1-1
V: TRBV9
CDR3: CASSVVQGVNTEAFF

J: TRBJ2-1
V: TRBV7-6
CDR3: CASSLRDNEQFF

J: TRBJ1-2
V: TRBV19
CDR3: CASSIDRVGYTF

J: TRBJ1-2
V: TRBV7-2
CDR3: CASSAGLINYGYTF

J: TRBJ2-3
V: TRBV27
CDR3: CATLTWTSGRDTQYF

J: TRBJ2-3
V: TRBV14
CDR3: CASSQDEAGASTDTQYF

J: TRBJ1-2
V: TRBV7-2
CDR3: CASTLDRIHSGYTF

J: TRBJ1-5
V: TRBV20-1
CDR3: CSASRGQAQQPQHF

J: TRBJ2-2
V: TRBV7-9
CDR3: CASSLDGTGELFF

J: TRBJ2-5
V: TRBV9
CDR3: CASSVGGRQETQYF

J: TRBJ1-6
V: TRBV2
CDR3: CASQITYNSPLHF

J: TRBJ2-2
V: TRBV5-8
CDR3: CATKLAGMNTGELFF

J: TRBJ2-7
V: TRBV3-1/TRBV3-2
CDR3: CASSPSGTGGAEQYF

J: TRBJ1-1
V: TRBV19
CDR3: CASSIEISRNTEAFF

J: TRBJ2-7
V: TRBV7-8
CDR3: CASSRRTGEGYEQYF

J: TRBJ2-2
V: TRBV18
CDR3: CASSPITDTGELFF

J: TRBJ2-7
V: TRBV11-2
CDR3: CASSPTVAGVGAYEQYF

J: TRBJ2-3
V: TRBV7-2
CDR3: CASSLGTSPSTPDTQYF

J: TRBJ2-5
V: TRBV7-6
CDR3: CASSLGPPRGQKTQYF

J: TRBJ2-2
V: TRBV5-1
CDR3: CASSPGGAPDTGELFF

J: TRBJ1-6
V: TRBV9
CDR3: CASRLRTGYNSPLHF

J: TRBJ2-7
V: TRBV9
CDR3: CASSVASSRVYEQYF

J: TRBJ2-7
V: TRBV6-1
CDR3: CASSEAAHYEQYF